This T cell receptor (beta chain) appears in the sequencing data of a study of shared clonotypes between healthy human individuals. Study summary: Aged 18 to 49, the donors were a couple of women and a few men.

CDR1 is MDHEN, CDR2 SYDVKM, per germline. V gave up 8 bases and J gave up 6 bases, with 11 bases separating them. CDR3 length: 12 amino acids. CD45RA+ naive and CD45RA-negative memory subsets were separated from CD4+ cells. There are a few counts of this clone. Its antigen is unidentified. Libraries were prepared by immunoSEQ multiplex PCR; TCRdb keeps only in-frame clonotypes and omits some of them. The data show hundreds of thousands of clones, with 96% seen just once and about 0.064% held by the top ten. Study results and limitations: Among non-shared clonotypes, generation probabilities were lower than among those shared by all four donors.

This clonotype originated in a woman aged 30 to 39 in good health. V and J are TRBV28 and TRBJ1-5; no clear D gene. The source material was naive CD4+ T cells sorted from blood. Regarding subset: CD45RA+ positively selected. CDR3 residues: CASAVESQPQHF. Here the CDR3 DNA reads TGTGCCAGCGCCGTGGAGAGTCAGCCCCAGCATTTT.